A single sample gave rise to the 32 T cell receptor beta chains below, sequenced in a study of regulatory T cells in long-lasting Graves disease. Arm-PCR of CDR3 regions and iRepertoire HTBI primers were used to build TCR beta libraries. TCRdb re-called the multiplex PCR reads with MiXCR, one entry per CDR3 protein. The sample lists about 500,000 distinct CDR3 sequences, around 12% occurring once. Documented time point: newly diagnosed GD, antithyroid drugs for less than 3 months. Preparation of the TCR library used RNA extracted from PBMCs. The sample was also reused in another study, on T cells in Graves' hyperthyroidism and ophthalmopathy.

This material consisted of peripheral blood mononuclear cells (PBMCs), taken at new diagnosis, from a patient treated with antithyroid drugs. All receptors derive from a young woman with Graves disease.

There are many counts of this clonotype. The chain links TRBV20-1 to TRBJ1-6, with a weak D call TRBD1 (6 bases). CDR1 is DFQATT and CDR2 is SNEGSKA in the germline V gene (reference sequence). The CDR3 is made up of 15 amino acids. V shed 0 bases and J shed 7 bases, with 13 bases lying between them. The CDR3 protein is CSARETAGANSPLHF. DNA of the CDR3: TGCAGTGCTAGAGAGACAGCGGGGGCCAATTCACCCCTCCACTTT.

This clonotype was recorded many times. The V call is TRBV7-9, the J call TRBJ2-2; TRBD1 is a possible D gene (5 bases). CDR1 is SEHNR, CDR2 FQNEAQ, per germline (reference sequence). Trimming left V 6 bases short and J 1 base short, with 9 bases between. The CDR3 is 14 residues long. The CDR3 region is CASRSTVNTGELFF. Here the CDR3 DNA reads TGTGCCAGCAGGTCGACAGTGAACACCGGGGAGCTGTTTTTT.

In its sample, this clonotype was seen many times. The chain combines TRBV12-5 with TRBJ1-3; tentative D call: TRBD1 (6 bases). Germline CDR1 and CDR2: LGHNT and FRNRAP. The CDR3 consists of 15 residues. With 7 bases removed from V and 0 bases from J, the gap between germline ends came to 13 bases. This CDR3 reads CASATGGSSGNTIYF. The CDR3, as DNA: TGTGCTAGTGCCACCGGGGGCAGCTCTGGAAACACCATATATTTT.

The sample holds many counts of this clonotype. This rearrangement joins TRBV6-1 to TRBJ2-2; 9 bases are a match to TRBD2. The germline gives CDR1 MNHNS, CDR2 SASEGT. The CDR3 covers 16 residues. J lost 2 bases, V lost 11 bases, and 12 bases had no gene match. CDR3 loop: CASKRGRALNTGELFF. The CDR3 DNA follows: TGTGCCTCGAAACGCGGGAGGGCCCTAAACACCGGGGAGCTGTTTTTT.

This sequence joins TRBV9 and TRBJ2-1; 11 bases are a match to TRBD1. The ends lost 3 bases at V and 8 bases at J; junction bases unmatched: 13. Germline V gene sequence: CDR1 SGDLS, CDR2 YYNGEE. The CDR3 totals 17 residues. In DNA, the CDR3 is TGTGCCAGCAGCGCGACCCCGGGACAGGGGGTTTATGATGAGCAGTTCTTC. Amino acids: CASSATPGQGVYDEQFF.

This rearrangement joins TRBV6-1 to TRBJ1-2; 7 bases align to TRBD1. V was pared by 6 bases and J by 8 bases, with 21 bases of the junction left unmatched. Germline CDR1 and CDR2: MNHNS and SASEGT. There are 17 residues in the CDR3. CDR3 in DNA: TGTGCCAGCAGGTTTTACTTCGCCCCCAGCGCAGGGGGGGGCTACACCTTC. Its translation is CASRFYFAPSAGGGYTF.

This clonotype was seen ten or more times. J is TRBJ1-2 and V is TRBV25-1, with D tentatively TRBD1 (6 bases). Looked up from germline, CDR1 is MGHDK and CDR2 is SYGVNS. This CDR3 spans 13 amino acids. Trimming left V 4 bases short and J 7 bases short, with 13 bases between. In DNA, the CDR3 is TGTGCCAGCAGTGGTCTACAGGGCTCTGGCTACACCTTC. It translates to CASSGLQGSGYTF.

As DNA, the CDR3 is TGTGCCAGCAGTCCCCCGGCTAGAAAGGGGAACACCGGGGAGCTGTTTTTT. This encodes CASSPPARKGNTGELFF. The J gene is TRBJ2-2, the V gene TRBV27; no clear D gene. The CDR3 is 17 residues long. Germline lookup yields CDR1 MNHEY and CDR2 SMNVEV (reference sequence). The V end lost 5 bases, the J end lost 1 base, and 17 bases lay between the germline ends.

This clonotype was counted at least ten times. The chain couples TRBV6-5 to TRBJ1-2; possible D gene TRBD1, 6 bases. The germline V gene has CDR1 MNHEY and CDR2 SVGAGI. V was pared by 0 bases and J by 0 bases, with 11 bases between. The CDR3 totals 16 residues. CDR3 DNA: TGTGCCAGCAGTTACTCGAGGACAGCCTCTAACTATGGCTACACCTTC. Amino acids: CASSYSRTASNYGYTF.

The J gene is TRBJ1-3, the V gene TRBV5-1; 7 nucleotides line up with TRBD1. This CDR3 has 16 amino acids. Per the germline V gene, CDR1 is SGHRS and CDR2 is YFSETQ. The J segment lost 8 bases and the V segment lost 6 bases, leaving 17 bases of the junction unmatched. The CDR3, as DNA: TGCGCCAGCAAGGAGAACAGGGGTTTCGCTAGCGACACCATATATTTT. Protein: CASKENRGFASDTIYF.

This clonotype was counted many times. The rearrangement uses TRBV5-1 and TRBJ2-1, with D possibly TRBD2 on 5 matching bases. The CDR3 consists of 14 residues. In germline, CDR1 is SGHRS, CDR2 YFSETQ. With 2 bases removed from V and 8 bases from J, the gap between germline ends came to 14 bases. The CDR3 DNA reads as TGCGCCAGCAGCTTTTGGCCCGGGCGGGATGAGCAGTTCTTC. Translating it yields CASSFWPGRDEQFF.

This clonotype was seen many times. DNA for the CDR3: TGCGCCAGCAGCCCGCAAATGTGGGACAGGGTTGAAAAACTGTTTTTT. The encoded protein is CASSPQMWDRVEKLFF. This chain uses TRBV4-1 with TRBJ1-4; 9 nucleotides agree with TRBD1. The CDR3 has 16 residues. The junction had 10 bases not matched to a gene; V was cut back by 4 bases and J by 7 bases. Germline V lookup: CDR1 MGHRA, CDR2 YSYEKL.

In regard to this clonotype: One base away lies a much larger clone, so this may be a sequencing read error. V gene TRBV11-2 combines with J gene TRBJ1-1; no reliable D call. The germline V gene encodes CDR1 SGHAT and CDR2 FQNNGV. This CDR3 is built from 13 residues. CDR3 residues: CASSSHQNTEACF. CDR3 DNA: TGTGCCAGCAGCTCACACCAGAACACTGAAGCTTGCTTT.

This clonotype was seen many times. V and J are TRBV7-9 and TRBJ1-2; the match to TRBD1 covers 9 bases. Germline V gene sequence: CDR1 SEHNR, CDR2 FQNEAQ (reference sequence). The V segment lost 1 base and the J segment 6 bases; nucleotides outside the gene matches: 6. The CDR3 covers 15 residues. CDR3 sequence reads: CASSLVWDREDGYTF. In DNA form, the CDR3 reads TGTGCCAGCAGCTTAGTTTGGGACAGGGAGGATGGCTACACCTTC.

This clonotype was observed at least ten times. The genes are TRBV7-9 and TRBJ2-5; D ambiguous. Per the germline V gene, CDR1 is SEHNR and CDR2 is FQNEAQ (reference sequence). The CDR3 sequence is 10 residues long. Trimming left V 5 bases short and J 5 bases short, with 3 bases between. CDR3 protein: CASSIETQYF. CDR3 coding DNA: TGTGCCAGCAGCATCGAGACCCAGTACTTC.

The gene calls are TRBV19 and TRBJ2-1, with unresolved D. Germline-derived CDR1 and CDR2 are LNHDA and SQIVND (reference sequence). The V end lost 0 bases, the J end lost 2 bases, and 8 bases lay between the germline ends. The CDR3 covers 15 residues. The CDR3 DNA is TGTGCCAGTAGTATAGAGACTCAAGCCTACAATGAGCAGTTCTTC. This sequence encodes CASSIETQAYNEQFF.

This clonotype has more than one count but fewer than ten. The chain links TRBV18 to TRBJ2-5; TRBD1 matches at 8 bases. CDR1 is KGHSH, CDR2 LQKENI, per germline. The CDR3 runs to 18 residues. Losses at the gene ends were 3 bases for V and 1 base for J; bases not matched to a gene: 13. The CDR3 region is CASSPRGAARGPQETQYF. CDR3 bases: TGTGCCAGCTCACCTAGAGGAGCGGCCAGGGGGCCCCAAGAGACCCAGTACTTC.

This clonotype appeared many times. The V and J genes are TRBV7-9 and TRBJ2-1, with a possible D match to TRBD2 (6 bases). From germline, CDR1 is SEHNR and CDR2 FQNEAQ (reference sequence). The CDR3 totals 15 residues. The V end was cut by 1 base, the J end by 5 bases, with 12 bases between. The CDR3 region has the DNA TGTGCCAGCAGCTTAGTAGGCGGGACCGACAATGAGCAGTTCTTC. It yields the protein CASSLVGGTDNEQFF.

This clonotype has a count of ten or more. The chain joins TRBV6-1 to TRBJ2-6; 7 bases align to TRBD2. The CDR3 has 16 residues. V shed 5 bases and J 0 bases; nucleotides not matched to a gene: 4. Germline V lookup: CDR1 MNHNS, CDR2 SASEGT. CDR3 DNA sequence: TGTGCCAGCAGTCGAGCGGGACGCTCTGGGGCCAACGTCCTGACTTTC. It encodes CASSRAGRSGANVLTF.

This clonotype came up many times. This chain links TRBV25-1 with TRBJ1-1; 11 bases map to TRBD1. Germline V gene sequence: CDR1 MGHDK, CDR2 SYGVNS. The CDR3 extends over 14 amino acids. V shed 6 bases, J shed 1 base, and the junction held 1 base outside the gene matches. CDR3: CASRGQGGNTEAFF. CDR3 nucleotides: TGTGCCAGCAGGGGACAGGGGGGGAACACTGAAGCTTTCTTT. Together with reference TRBV25-1 and TRBJ1-1, the CDR3 gives the full variable domain: EADIYQTPRYLVIGTGKKITLECSQTMGHDKMYWYQQDPGMELHLIHYSYGVNSTEKGDLSSESTVSRIRTEHFPLTLESARPSHTSQYLCASRGQGGNTEAFFGQGTRLTVV.

This clonotype was seen at least ten times. The V and J genes are TRBV19 and TRBJ1-5; a possible D gene is TRBD1 (5 bases). Looked up from germline, CDR1 is LNHDA and CDR2 is SQIVND (reference sequence). The CDR3 length is 14 residues. Trimming shortened V by 3 bases and J by 2 bases, and 8 bases separated the two germline ends. The CDR3 loop is CASSIRGGNQPQHF. The CDR3 DNA follows: TGTGCCAGTAGTATCAGAGGGGGCAATCAGCCCCAGCATTTT.

In its sample, this clonotype was seen many times. The V and J genes are TRBV11-3 and TRBJ1-1, with 9 bases that match TRBD1. The CDR3 length is 14 residues. V shed 5 bases, J shed 3 bases, and the junction held 4 bases outside the gene matches. Germline V CDR1 and CDR2: SGHNT, YENEEA. The CDR3 DNA follows: TGTGCCAGCAGCCGGGACAGGGACGACACTGAAGCTTTCTTT. Residues: CASSRDRDDTEAFF.

At least ten counts were recorded for this clonotype. The chain joins TRBV2 to TRBJ1-4; the match to TRBD1 covers 7 bases. Germline V lookup: CDR1 SNHLY, CDR2 FYNNEI. V lost 8 bases, J lost 3 bases, and 21 bases stayed unmatched. CDR3 length: 19 amino acids. The CDR3 nucleotides are TGTGCCAGCGCCTCGGACAGGCACTTCCAACTTTCAGCTAATGAAAAACTGTTTTTT. Its translation is CASASDRHFQLSANEKLFF.

This clonotype was found many times. The V and J genes are TRBV20-1 and TRBJ2-1; D is unresolved. This CDR3 has 11 amino acids. Germline assignment: CDR1 DFQATT and CDR2 SNEGSKA (reference sequence). V was pared by 6 bases and J by 6 bases, with 9 bases between. CDR3 nucleotide sequence: TGCAGTGCCCTGGTCGGCAATGAGCAGTTCTTC. Residues: CSALVGNEQFF.

This clonotype turned up a few times. Just one base apart from a much larger clone, this may be a read error. V usage is TRBV27 and J usage is TRBJ2-3; the match to TRBD2 covers 7 bases. CDR1 is MNHEY, CDR2 SMNVEV, per germline (reference sequence). The CDR3 has 16 residues. CDR3 protein: CASSPYPTGGSDMQYF. Here the CDR3 DNA reads TGTGCCAGCAGTCCTTACCCCACCGGGGGGTCAGATATGCAGTATTTT.

At least ten counts were recorded for this clonotype. The chain links TRBV19 to TRBJ2-7; 7 bases are a match to TRBD1. The CDR3 is 17 amino acids. CDR1 and CDR2 from the germline V gene are LNHDA and SQIVND (reference sequence). Trimming cost V 7 bases and J 2 bases; bases outside gene matches: 17. The CDR3 loop reads CASTLNYPGTVPYEQYF. CDR3 in DNA: TGTGCCAGTACCCTGAATTACCCCGGGACAGTTCCCTACGAGCAGTACTTC.

At least ten counts were recorded for this clonotype. One end of the junction does not line up with germline, which may come from a read error. This chain connects TRBV14 to TRBJ2-7; 7 nucleotides match TRBD2. The CDR3 totals 11 residues. Germline values: CDR1 SGHDN, CDR2 FVKESK. CDR3 DNA: TGTGCCAGCAGCCAAGATAGCGGGCGGGCCTTC. Translation: CASSQDSGRAF.

Comments on this clonotype: An end of the junction differs from the germline gene, which may be a read error. This sequence joins TRBV20-1 and TRBJ2-7; D assignment may be TRBD1 or TRBD2 (6 bases each). Germline CDR1 is DFQATT and CDR2 is SNEGSKA (reference sequence). This CDR3 is built from 15 residues. This CDR3 reads CGAPNLGGRFYEQYF. In DNA form, the CDR3 reads TGCGGTGCCCCCAATCTAGGGGGGCGGTTCTACGAGCAGTACTTC.

This clonotype was found many times. The chain couples TRBV12-3 or TRBV12-4 to TRBJ1-6; TRBD1 might be the D (6 bases). V was clipped by 6 bases and J by 7 bases, with 19 bases between them. The CDR3 totals 16 residues. The CDR3 here is CASSEGGRERNSPLHF. CDR3 DNA: TGTGCCAGCAGCGAGGGGGGGAGGGAAAGAAATTCACCCCTCCACTTT.

In this sample, this clonotype turned up a few times. V is TRBV19 and J is TRBJ2-4; D uncertain. V was trimmed by 3 bases and J by 0 bases, leaving 3 bases between them. The CDR3 consists of 13 residues. Germline CDR1 LNHDA, CDR2 SQIVND (reference sequence). The CDR3 sequence is CASSMPAKNIQYF. For the CDR3, the DNA is TGTGCCAGTAGTATGCCAGCCAAAAACATTCAGTACTTC.

V and J are TRBV12-3 or TRBV12-4 and TRBJ2-5, with 14 bases aligning to TRBD2. This CDR3 spans 16 amino acids. With 6 bases clipped from V and 5 bases from J, the junction kept 8 bases outside the gene matches. CDR3 coding DNA: TGTGCCAGCAGCAGACTAGCGGGGGGGGGGATTGAGACCCAGTACTTC. Its protein product is CASSRLAGGGIETQYF.

The rearrangement links TRBV3-1 to TRBJ1-1, with 7 bases aligning to TRBD1. CDR1 is LGHDT, CDR2 YNNKEL, per germline (reference sequence). CDR3 length: 16 residues. V lost 0 bases, J lost 4 bases, and 8 bases stayed unmatched. The CDR3 loop reads CASSQDNPGGITEAFF. For the CDR3, the DNA is TGTGCCAGCAGCCAAGATAACCCAGGGGGAATCACTGAAGCTTTCTTT.